Below are 24 T cell receptor beta chains sequenced from a single sample in a study of shared clonotypes between healthy human individuals. Produced via immunoSEQ multiplex PCR; TCRdb's table is partial and in-frame only. The sample carries over 2 million clones, around 92% recorded once. Material: naive CD4+ T cells from PBMCs. Subset noted: CD45RA+ positively selected. The receptors shown here come from a man younger than 30 in good health. Some clones in this sample may be carry-over from other donors' samples.

The chain is built from TRBV19 and TRBJ2-7; a weak D match, TRBD2 (5 bases). Trimming shortened V by 5 bases and J by 0 bases, and 17 bases separated the two germline ends. Germline assignment: CDR1 LNHDA and CDR2 SQIVND (reference sequence). This CDR3 is 16 amino acids long. The CDR3 coding sequence is TGTGCCAGTAGTGGAAGGACTGGAGGAAGCTCCTACGAGCAGTACTTC. This translates into CASSGRTGGSSYEQYF.

V is TRBV4-1 and J is TRBJ2-6; possibly TRBD1 or TRBD2 for D (5 bases each). The CDR3 extends over 17 amino acids. Trimming cost V 4 bases and J 4 bases, with 17 bases left between them. Germline V lookup: CDR1 MGHRA, CDR2 YSYEKL. The CDR3 sequence is CASSPTRGPTGANVLTF. The CDR3 region has the DNA TGCGCCAGCAGCCCCACCCGGGGCCCGACAGGGGCCAACGTCCTGACTTTC.

The chain combines TRBV5-4 with TRBJ2-7; tentatively, D is TRBD2 (5 bases). Germline CDR1 reads SGHNT; CDR2 reads YYREEE (reference sequence). There are 15 residues in the CDR3. V was shortened by 1 base and J by 13 bases, with 24 bases between the two germline ends. Here the CDR3 reads CASSLNSVQSGGRYF. Here the CDR3 DNA reads TGTGCCAGCAGCTTGAACTCCGTACAAAGCGGCGGTCGTTACTTC.

The chain uses TRBV28 and TRBJ2-5, with D unclear. CDR3 length equals 16 residues. Germline V CDR1 and CDR2: MDHEN, SYDVKM. Trimming pared 5 bases from V and 2 bases from J, leaving 18 bases between. The CDR3 region has the DNA TGTGCCAGCAGTCCCCCTTTTCACCGGCTTCAAGAGACCCAGTACTTC. It specifies CASSPPFHRLQETQYF.

This chain uses TRBV7-2 with TRBJ1-2; D is ambiguous. Germline CDR1 and CDR2: SGHTA and FQGNSA. V gave up 6 bases and J gave up 8 bases, with 16 bases separating them. The CDR3 length is 13 residues. In nucleotides, the CDR3 is TGTGCCAGCAGTTTTTCGGGTCCGTGGGGCTACACCTTC. This sequence encodes CASSFSGPWGYTF. Drawing the rest from reference TRBV7-2 and TRBJ1-2, the complete variable domain is GAGVSQSPSNKVTEKGKDVELRCDPISGHTALYWYRQSLGQGLEFLIYFQGNSAPDKSGLPSDRFSAERTGGSVSTLTIQRTQQEDSAVYLCASSFSGPWGYTFGSGTRLTVV.

This clone has more than one count but fewer than ten. The rearrangement joins TRBV5-6 to TRBJ1-5, with D maybe TRBD1 (6 bases). V dropped 4 bases and J dropped 9 bases, with 11 bases sitting between them. The CDR3 runs 12 residues. Per the germline V gene, CDR1 is SGHDT and CDR2 is YYEEEE. Here the CDR3 DNA reads TGTGCCAGCAGCACGGTAGGGGGGCCCCAGCATTTT. Amino acids: CASSTVGGPQHF.

The chain couples TRBV29-1 to TRBJ2-3; a weak D match, TRBD2 (5 bases). Germline V gene sequence: CDR1 SQVTM, CDR2 ANQGSEA. The CDR3 contains 12 residues. V was cut by 7 bases and J by 5 bases, with 13 bases left in between. DNA for the CDR3: TGCAGCGGATGGACTGGCATAGATACGCAGTATTTT. It encodes CSGWTGIDTQYF.

V usage is TRBV28 and J usage is TRBJ2-7; perhaps TRBD1 as D (5 bases). Deletions cut 6 bases from V and 1 base from J, with 7 bases between. The CDR3 is 12 amino acids. Per the germline V gene, CDR1 is MDHEN and CDR2 is SYDVKM. The CDR3 reads CASRRQSYEQYF. CDR3 sequence (DNA): TGTGCCAGCAGACGACAGTCCTACGAGCAGTACTTC.

A few counts support this clone. The genes are TRBV7-9 and TRBJ1-1; TRBD1 matches at 9 bases. V was clipped by 7 bases and J by 4 bases; unmatched bases: 4. The length of the CDR3 is 13 residues. The V gene's germline CDR1 is SEHNR and CDR2 FQNEAQ (reference sequence). The CDR3 nucleotides read TGTGCCAGCATTAAGACAGGGGGCACTGAAGCTTTCTTT. Protein: CASIKTGGTEAFF.

The genes are TRBV6-1 and TRBJ1-2; 7 bases align to TRBD1. Germline V lookup: CDR1 MNHNS, CDR2 SASEGT. Unmatched junction bases numbered 8, after V lost 5 bases and J lost 2 bases. This CDR3 comprises 15 residues. CDR3 DNA sequence: TGTGCCAGCAGTCTCACGACAGGGAGGAACTATGGCTACACCTTC. Translation gives CASSLTTGRNYGYTF.

The chain combines TRBV7-2 with TRBJ2-5; 9 positions agree with TRBD1. V was clipped by 4 bases and J by 5 bases; unmatched bases: 8. Germline assignment: CDR1 SGHTA and CDR2 FQGNSA. The CDR3 sequence is 15 residues long. CDR3 sequence (DNA): TGTGCCAGCAGCTCCTTACAGGGGGCATGGGAGACCCAGTACTTC. Amino acids: CASSSLQGAWETQYF.

The gene calls are TRBV7-7 and TRBJ2-2; tentatively, D is TRBD2 (6 bases). This CDR3 spans 15 amino acids. Trimming cost V 5 bases and J 7 bases, with 17 bases left between them. Germline V gene data show CDR1 as SSHAT and CDR2 as FNYEAQ (reference sequence). CDR3 residues: CASSPRSAGGGELFF. As DNA, the CDR3 is TGTGCCAGCAGCCCCCGCTCGGCCGGGGGCGGGGAGCTGTTTTTT.

V is TRBV27 and J is TRBJ2-1; TRBD1 matches at 7 bases. Germline CDR1 is MNHEY and CDR2 is SMNVEV (reference sequence). V was pared by 8 bases and J by 3 bases, with 7 bases of the junction left unmatched. The CDR3 sequence is 14 residues long. Here the CDR3 DNA reads TGTGCCAGCCGACCGGGACAGCGCTACAATGAGCAGTTCTTC. Translation gives CASRPGQRYNEQFF.

The chain is built from TRBV6-6 and TRBJ2-7; 8 bases line up with TRBD2. The CDR3 has 15 residues. CDR1 MNHNY and CDR2 SVGAGI come from the germline V gene (reference sequence). Losses at the gene ends were 3 bases for V and 3 bases for J; bases not matched to a gene: 7. Written as DNA, the CDR3 is TGTGCCAGCAGTTATGAACCCGGGAGGGTCTACGAGCAGTACTTC. Translated: CASSYEPGRVYEQYF.

The rearrangement joins TRBV4-1 to TRBJ2-2, with 13 bases identical to TRBD2. Germline V gives CDR1 MGHRA, CDR2 YSYEKL. V lost 0 bases to trimming and J lost 5 bases; unmatched junction nucleotides: 15. This CDR3 region has 21 residues. The DNA of the CDR3 is TGCGCCAGCAGCCAAGATCCTGGACTAGCGGGAGCGACCTGGGGGACCGGGGAGCTGTTTTTT. Protein product: CASSQDPGLAGATWGTGELFF.

The gene calls are TRBV11-2 and TRBJ1-2, with a possible D match to TRBD1 (5 bases). CDR3 length equals 13 residues. The V gene lost 2 bases and the J gene lost 8 bases, with 12 bases spanning the gap. Germline-derived CDR1 and CDR2 are SGHAT and FQNNGV. CDR3 nucleotide sequence: TGTGCCAGCAGCTTACAGGGCTTTGGGGGCTACACCTTC. Translated: CASSLQGFGGYTF.

The chain links TRBV30 to TRBJ2-7, with unresolved D. Trimming shortened V by 1 base and J by 0 bases, and 13 bases separated the two germline ends. Germline-derived CDR1 and CDR2 are GTSNPN and SVGIG (reference sequence). The CDR3 has 15 amino acids. CDR3 loop: CAWSGGVKSSYEQYF. The DNA for the CDR3 is TGTGCCTGGAGTGGAGGAGTTAAGAGCTCCTACGAGCAGTACTTC.

This clone appeared a few times. CDR3 sequence (DNA): TGTGCCAGCAGCTTACCTCCGGGACAGGGGTCCTACACCTTC. It is translated as CASSLPPGQGSYTF. The rearrangement joins TRBV9 to TRBJ1-2; the match to TRBD1 covers 10 bases. With V trimmed by 4 bases and J by 10 bases, 10 bases remained unmatched. Germline V gene data show CDR1 as SGDLS and CDR2 as YYNGEE. CDR3 length equals 14 residues.

CDR3 in amino acids: CASSLGTLVSPLHF. The CDR3 region has the DNA TGTGCCAGCAGCTTAGGGACATTGGTGTCACCCCTCCACTTT. V usage is TRBV7-9 and J usage is TRBJ1-6; possibly TRBD1 for D (5 bases). V was cut by 1 base and J by 10 bases, with 11 bases left in between. Germline loops: CDR1 SEHNR, CDR2 FQNEAQ (reference sequence). CDR3 size: 14 residues.

V usage is TRBV27 and J usage is TRBJ2-3, with 14 bases fitting TRBD2. The J segment lost 1 base and the V segment lost 7 bases, leaving 10 bases of the junction unmatched. This CDR3 is 18 amino acids long. Germline CDR1 and CDR2: MNHEY and SMNVEV (reference sequence). This CDR3 is CASKRIGTSGRGTDTQYF. CDR3 DNA sequence: TGTGCCAGCAAGCGAATCGGGACTAGCGGGAGAGGCACAGATACGCAGTATTTT.

The chain joins TRBV11-2 to TRBJ2-7; D not certain. The V gene lost 5 bases and the J gene lost 3 bases, with 17 bases spanning the gap. Germline values: CDR1 SGHAT, CDR2 FQNNGV. The CDR3 sequence is 15 residues long. Here the CDR3 DNA reads TGTGCCAGCAGCCAACGACGACAAGGGAACTACGAGCAGTACTTC. This gives the protein CASSQRRQGNYEQYF.

This sequence joins TRBV30 and TRBJ2-2, with TRBD2 as a possible D gene (7 bases). The CDR3 loop spans 14 amino acids. Germline CDR1 GTSNPN, CDR2 SVGIG (reference sequence). Trimming took off 4 bases at V and 0 bases at J, with 9 bases between the two ends. CDR3 nucleotide sequence: TGTGCCTGGATGCGGGGGCCGAACACCGGGGAGCTGTTTTTT. Its protein is CAWMRGPNTGELFF.

The V and J genes are TRBV2 and TRBJ1-2; D is ambiguous. V lost 6 bases and J lost 6, with 14 bases in between. This CDR3 contains 13 residues. The germline V gene encodes CDR1 SNHLY and CDR2 FYNNEI. The CDR3 here is CASRRTESDGYTF. As DNA, the CDR3 is TGTGCCAGCAGACGGACGGAGTCCGATGGCTACACCTTC.

V gene TRBV11-2 combines with J gene TRBJ2-7; 9 bases are a match to TRBD1. Trimming cost V 3 bases and J 4 bases; bases outside gene matches: 7. The CDR3 has 15 residues. Germline CDR1 and CDR2: SGHAT and FQNNGV. CDR3 protein: CASSFLPGTGYEQYF. The CDR3, as DNA: TGTGCCAGCAGCTTTCTCCCGGGGACAGGGTACGAGCAGTACTTC. The variable domain in full, with the rest retrieved from reference TRBV11-2 and TRBJ2-7, is EAGVAQSPRYKIIEKRQSVAFWCNPISGHATLYWYQQILGQGPKLLIQFQNNGVVDDSQLPKDRFSAERLKGVDSTLKIQPAKLEDSAVYLCASSFLPGTGYEQYFGPGTRLTVT.